A single T cell receptor beta chain is shown here with its context. The data originate from a study of T cell changes during pregnancy in multiple sclerosis. Germline CDR1 reads SGHKS; CDR2 reads YYEKEE (reference sequence). The CDR3 extends over 17 amino acids. V gave up 0 bases and J gave up 0 bases, with 13 bases separating them. The method was immunoSEQ multiplex PCR; TCRdb's version includes in-frame clones alone and lacks a portion of them. The repertoire holds about 42,000 clones, approximately 81% seen once, with approximately 0.64% in the top ten. The TCR was taken from a female donor with multiple sclerosis, enrolled in a pregnancy study. The material sequenced was CD4+ T cells from peripheral blood mononuclear cells, taken before pregnancy. The rearrangement links TRBV5-5 to TRBJ1-3; no reliable D call. The DNA for the CDR3 is TGTGCCAGCAGCTTGGTAGCGGGGTTGCGCTCTGGAAACACCATATATTTT. As protein: CASSLVAGLRSGNTIYF.